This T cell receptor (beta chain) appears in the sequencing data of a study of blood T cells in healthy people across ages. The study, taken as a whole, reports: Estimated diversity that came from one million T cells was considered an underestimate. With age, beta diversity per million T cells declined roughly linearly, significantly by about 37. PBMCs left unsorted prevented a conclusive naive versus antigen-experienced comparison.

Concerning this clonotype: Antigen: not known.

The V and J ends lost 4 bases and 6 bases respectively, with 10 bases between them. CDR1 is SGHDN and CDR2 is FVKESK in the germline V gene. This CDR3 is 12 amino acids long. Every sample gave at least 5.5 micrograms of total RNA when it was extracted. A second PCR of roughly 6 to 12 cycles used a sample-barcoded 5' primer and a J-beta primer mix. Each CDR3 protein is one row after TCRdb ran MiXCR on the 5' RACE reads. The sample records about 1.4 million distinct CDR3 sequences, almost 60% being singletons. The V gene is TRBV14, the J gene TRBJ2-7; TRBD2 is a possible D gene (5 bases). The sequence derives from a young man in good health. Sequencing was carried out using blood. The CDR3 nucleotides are TGTGCCAGCAGCCCACTCGCGGGCGAGCAGTACTTC. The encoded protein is CASSPLAGEQYF.